This T cell receptor (beta chain) is from a study of blood T cell repertoires in COVID-19. The overall study: Samples taken during acute and convalescent COVID-19 were collected in the United States, Italy and Spain. T cells, B-cell-depleted T cells, or PBMCs provided the cDNA or gDNA that served as material.

After removal of 4 bases from V and 4 bases from J, the junction contained 6 bases not matched to a gene. The CDR3 runs 14 residues. Germline CDR1 is SGHVS and CDR2 is FQNEAQ. Per the authors' pipeline: For nucleated cells, counts were estimated from reference gene primer amplification. Measured with immunoSEQ multiplex PCR; TCRdb has only the in-frame clones, and not every one. For V, J and clone size, that table is used; D and trimming come from the DNA. Found here are roughly 97,000 clones, more than 75% of them singletons; the top ten hold roughly 29%. The sample consisted of peripheral blood. V gene TRBV7-8 combines with J gene TRBJ1-1, with 7 positions matching TRBD1. This clonotype was sampled from a man aged 55 to 69 with acute or convalescent COVID-19. The CDR3 reads CASSYRTGITEAFF. For the CDR3, the DNA is TGTGCCAGCAGCTACCGGACAGGCATCACTGAAGCTTTCTTT.